This TCR beta chain was identified in a study of blood T cell repertoires in COVID-19. V was shortened by 6 bases and J by 4 bases, with 18 bases between the two germline ends. Per the germline V gene, CDR1 is MNHEY and CDR2 is SVGEGT. The CDR3 length is 15 residues. TCRdb keeps only in-frame clones here, not all; method: immunoSEQ multiplex PCR. The sample contains around 180,000 clones, roughly 88% of which appear only once. The receptor was derived from a human donor with active or convalescent COVID-19. The donor label of this sample is uncertain. Sequencing used peripheral blood. This chain uses TRBV6-2 or TRBV6-3 with TRBJ1-1, with a weak D call TRBD1 (5 bases). Written as DNA, the CDR3 is TGTGCCAGCAGCTTCGACCTGGGGGGAGGCACTGAAGCTTTCTTT. Translating gives CASSFDLGGGTEAFF.